Listed here are 30 T cell receptor beta chains from one sample, sequenced in a study of blood T cell repertoires in COVID-19. Repertoires were generated with immunoSEQ multiplex PCR, while TCRdb's copy carries only in-frame clones and drops some. The sample records some 270,000 clones, about 82% being singletons. Sequencing used peripheral blood. The receptor set was obtained from a woman older than 75 with COVID-19, enrolled during active disease.

This chain links TRBV6-5 with TRBJ2-7, with a weak D call TRBD2 (6 bases). The germline V gene has CDR1 MNHEY and CDR2 SVGAGI. Trimming removed 7 bases from V and 4 bases from J, with 17 bases in between. This CDR3 contains 14 residues. The CDR3 bases are TGTGCCAGCAATCGGGCAGGAGGGGAGTACGAGCAGTACGTC. Amino acid sequence: CASNRAGGEYEQYV.

V gene TRBV6-5 combines with J gene TRBJ1-5; 7 bases are a match to TRBD1. This CDR3 spans 14 amino acids. The germline V gene encodes CDR1 MNHEY and CDR2 SVGAGI. V gave up 4 bases and J gave up 6 bases; unmatched junction bases: 6. As DNA, the CDR3 is TGTGCCAGCAGTTTAACAGGGGTCGGTCAGCCCCAGCATTTT. Its protein is CASSLTGVGQPQHF.

The chain has TRBV28 and TRBJ1-1, with D possibly being TRBD1 (5 bases). Germline lookup yields CDR1 MDHEN and CDR2 SYDVKM. V lost 6 bases to trimming and J lost 0 bases, with 8 bases between them. This CDR3 region has 13 residues. CDR3 sequence: CASRMDMNTEAFF. The CDR3, as DNA: TGTGCCAGCAGGATGGACATGAACACTGAAGCTTTCTTT. Using reference TRBV28 and TRBJ1-1 for the parts outside the CDR3, the full variable domain is DVKVTQSSRYLVKRTGEKVFLECVQDMDHENMFWYRQDPGLGLRLIYFSYDVKMKEKGDIPEGYSVSREKKERFSLILESASTNQTSMYLCASRMDMNTEAFFGQGTRLTVV.

This rearrangement joins TRBV6-6 to TRBJ1-2, with TRBD1 identical over 9 bases. From germline, CDR1 is MNHNY and CDR2 SVGAGI (reference sequence). V shed 6 bases and J 7 bases; nucleotides not matched to a gene: 12. The CDR3 loop spans 15 amino acids. The CDR3 here is CASRDPGQGYVGYTF. The CDR3 coding sequence is TGTGCCAGCAGAGACCCGGGACAGGGTTACGTTGGCTACACCTTC.

The chain uses TRBV15 and TRBJ1-1; no firm D call. V lost 0 bases, J lost 6 bases, and 8 bases lay in between. Germline V gene lookup returns CDR1 LNHNV and CDR2 YYDKDF (reference sequence). CDR3 length equals 13 residues. The CDR3 loop reads CATSRDRPPEAFF. The DNA for the CDR3 is TGTGCCACCAGCAGAGATCGTCCCCCTGAAGCTTTCTTT.

This clone has a handful of counts. J is TRBJ2-7 and V is TRBV21-1; TRBD2 is the table's D call and was not checked against the DNA. TRBV21-1 is a pseudogene. The CDR3 spans 15 residues. The CDR3 region has the DNA TGTGCCAGCACCGAAATGGGACTAGCGGGCCCCGAGCAGTACGTC. Protein product: CASTEMGLAGPEQYV.

This clone was picked up one time. This chain joins TRBV11-2 and TRBJ2-1; 8 bases are shared with TRBD2. Germline loops: CDR1 SGHAT, CDR2 FQNNGV. With V trimmed by 1 base and J by 4 bases, 3 bases remained unmatched. There are 15 residues in the CDR3. The CDR3 is CASSLVRGGYNEQFF. The CDR3, as DNA: TGTGCCAGCAGCTTAGTCCGGGGGGGTTACAATGAGCAGTTCTTC.

The J gene is TRBJ1-2, the V gene TRBV6-5; a weak D match, TRBD1 (6 bases). V was trimmed by 4 bases and J by 4 bases, leaving 13 bases between them. The germline CDR1 and CDR2 sequences are MNHEY and SVGAGI. The CDR3 is 14 amino acids. This CDR3 is CASSSQGELYGYTF. For the CDR3, the DNA is TGTGCCAGCAGTTCACAGGGTGAACTCTATGGCTACACCTTC.

The chain recombines TRBV3-1 (or the pseudogene TRBV3-2) with TRBJ2-1, with a tentative D call TRBD2 (6 bases). CDR1 and CDR2 (germline): LGHDT, YNNKEL (reference sequence). The CDR3 is 15 residues long. The V end was cut by 0 bases, the J end by 4 bases, with 10 bases between. Written as DNA, the CDR3 is TGTGCCAGCAGCCAAGATGGGACTGGTTACAATGAGCAGTTCTTC. Protein product: CASSQDGTGYNEQFF.

This clone was counted between two and nine times. The chain uses TRBV19 and TRBJ2-2; D ambiguous. CDR1 LNHDA and CDR2 SQIVND come from the germline V gene (reference sequence). There are 17 residues in the CDR3. With 3 bases removed from V and 5 bases from J, the gap between germline ends came to 19 bases. The CDR3 DNA reads as TGTGCCAGTAGTATCTCCTCGACTGGATTCGGAACCGGGGAGCTGTTTTTT. It encodes CASSISSTGFGTGELFF.

This chain joins TRBV28 and TRBJ2-7; 7 bases fit TRBD1. V was clipped by 10 bases and J by 1 base; unmatched bases: 10. Germline CDR1 MDHEN, CDR2 SYDVKM. This CDR3 spans 14 amino acids. The CDR3 nucleotides are TGTGCCACTCGCCTAGGGACAGTTTCCTACGAGCAGTACTTC. Its protein is CATRLGTVSYEQYF.

The rearrangement links TRBV19 to TRBJ1-1; TRBD1 agrees at 9 bases. This CDR3 spans 14 amino acids. Trimming at V came to 5 bases and at J to 4 bases, leaving 5 bases not matched to a gene. Germline values: CDR1 LNHDA, CDR2 SQIVND (reference sequence). CDR3 bases: TGTGCCAGTAGTCTCGGGACAGGGACCACTGAAGCTTTCTTT. This sequence encodes CASSLGTGTTEAFF.

This sequence joins TRBV6-6 and TRBJ1-1; TRBD1 might be the D (6 bases). V was trimmed by 2 bases and J by 2 bases, leaving 12 bases between them. This CDR3 has 15 amino acids. Germline V gene lookup returns CDR1 MNHNY and CDR2 SVGAGI (reference sequence). The CDR3 bases are TGTGCCAGCAGTTACGTTCAGGACAGAAACACTGAAGCTTTCTTT. This gives the protein CASSYVQDRNTEAFF.

The chain employs TRBV5-1 and TRBJ1-6; D possibly corresponds to TRBD1 (5 bases). This CDR3 region has 15 residues. From germline, CDR1 is SGHRS and CDR2 YFSETQ. V was cut by 6 bases and J by 6 bases, with 16 bases left in between. This CDR3 is CASTLAWGGNSPLHF. In nucleotides, the CDR3 is TGCGCCAGCACCCTCGCGTGGGGGGGTAATTCACCCCTCCACTTT.

This clone has just one count. This chain links TRBV7-6 with TRBJ1-3, with a possible D match to TRBD1 (5 bases). The CDR3 spans 17 residues. Germline CDR1 and CDR2: SGHVS and FNYEAQ. Between the trimmed V and J ends, which lost 1 base and 0 bases, there was a span of 13 bases. The CDR3 coding sequence is TGTGCCAGCAGCTTAGGAGCAGGGTCAAGCTCTGGAAACACCATATATTTT. Translation: CASSLGAGSSSGNTIYF.

This clone has only a few counts. This chain uses TRBV5-4 with TRBJ1-1; 8 bases are shared with TRBD1. J lost 6 bases, V lost 5 bases, and 18 bases had no gene match. CDR3 length equals 17 residues. Germline CDR1 reads SGHNT; CDR2 reads YYREEE (reference sequence). CDR3 sequence reads: CASRPGQGPFSLSEAFF. The DNA of the CDR3 is TGTGCCAGCAGACCCGGACAGGGACCCTTCTCCCTCTCTGAAGCTTTCTTT.

This chain joins TRBV3-1 (or the pseudogene TRBV3-2) and TRBJ2-5, with D uncertain. Trimming removed 6 bases at V and 3 bases at J, with 23 bases between. The CDR3 loop spans 17 amino acids. Per germline, CDR1 LGHDT and CDR2 YNNKEL (reference sequence). This CDR3 is CASSHERTIRTEETQYF. Here the CDR3 DNA reads TGTGCCAGCAGTCACGAAAGAACGATTAGAACCGAAGAGACCCAGTACTTC.

This chain joins TRBV6-6 and TRBJ1-6; D is possibly TRBD1 (6 bases). The germline V gene has CDR1 MNHNY and CDR2 SVGAGI (reference sequence). This CDR3 is 16 amino acids long. Deletions cut 2 bases from V and 10 bases from J, with 18 bases between. In nucleotides, the CDR3 is TGTGCCAGCAGTTACGACCCCAGCAGGGGTATATCACCCCTCCACTTT. Amino acids: CASSYDPSRGISPLHF.

The chain is built from TRBV6-5 and TRBJ2-5; the D gene is possibly TRBD2 (6 bases). CDR3 length: 15 amino acids. V was trimmed by 3 bases and J by 5 bases, leaving 16 bases between them. Germline-derived CDR1 and CDR2 are MNHEY and SVGAGI. CDR3 region: CASSYYGGGGETQYF. The CDR3, as DNA: TGTGCCAGCAGTTATTACGGGGGAGGAGGGGAGACCCAGTACTTC.

This chain uses TRBV12-3 or TRBV12-4 with TRBJ2-1; D might be TRBD2 (6 bases). This CDR3 is 13 amino acids long. Trimming shortened V by 3 bases and J by 6 bases, and 9 bases separated the two germline ends. CDR3 DNA sequence: TGTGCCAGCAGTTTGGGGGGTTCCAATGAGCAGTTCTTC. Translating gives CASSLGGSNEQFF.

This rearrangement joins TRBV4-2 to TRBJ2-3; 11 positions match TRBD2. V dropped 4 bases and J dropped 3; count of bases not matched to a gene: 6. The V gene's germline CDR1 is LGHNA and CDR2 YNFKEQ. The CDR3 length is 16 residues. CDR3 bases: TGTGCCAGCAGCCTCACCGGGACTAGCGGTACAGATACGCAGTATTTT. This gives the protein CASSLTGTSGTDTQYF.

This clone was seen only once. The rearrangement links TRBV5-8 to TRBJ1-2; D gene unclear. V was pared by 0 bases and J by 7 bases, with 7 bases between. The CDR3 has 12 amino acids. Germline assignment: CDR1 SGHTS and CDR2 YDEGEE. CDR3 DNA: TGTGCCAGCAGCTTGGGGAGAGCTGGCTACACCTTC. Encoded protein: CASSLGRAGYTF.

This clone showed up just a few times. V gene TRBV6-1 combines with J gene TRBJ2-7; D remains unclear. Deletions cut 3 bases from V and 10 bases from J, with 13 bases between. CDR1 is MNHNS, CDR2 SASEGT, per germline. This CDR3 region has 12 residues. The CDR3, as DNA: TGTGCCAGCAGTGACCAGGCACCTCGTCAGTACGTC. Encoded protein: CASSDQAPRQYV.

The rearrangement joins TRBV3-1 (or the pseudogene TRBV3-2) to TRBJ2-3, with TRBD2 matching 7 bases. V shed 4 bases, J shed 4 bases, and the junction held 8 bases outside the gene matches. The germline CDR1 and CDR2 sequences are LGHDT and YNNKEL (reference sequence). The CDR3 length is 15 residues. As DNA, the CDR3 is TGTGCCAGCAGCCTCGGGAGTGGGGGGGCAGATACGCAGTATTTT. Its protein is CASSLGSGGADTQYF.

This chain links TRBV3-1 (or the pseudogene TRBV3-2) with TRBJ2-5, with D perhaps TRBD1 (6 bases). The CDR3 length is 14 residues. Germline-derived CDR1 and CDR2 are LGHDT and YNNKEL (reference sequence). The germline V and J ends were trimmed by 4 bases and 3 bases, with 12 bases remaining between them. DNA for the CDR3: TGTGCCAGCAGCCGACTGGACAGCAAAGAGACCCAGTACTTC. Amino acids: CASSRLDSKETQYF.

The chain combines TRBV7-2 with TRBJ2-7, with D maybe TRBD2 (6 bases). V was clipped by 5 bases and J by 6 bases, with 17 bases between them. CDR1 is SGHTA and CDR2 is FQGNSA in the germline V gene. There are 14 residues in the CDR3. This CDR3 is CASSPQRAGSEQYF. The CDR3 DNA reads as TGTGCCAGCAGCCCCCAGCGGGCAGGGTCCGAGCAGTACTTC.

This clone was observed a single time. The chain joins TRBV25-1 to TRBJ1-2; D might be TRBD1 (5 bases). Germline lookup yields CDR1 MGHDK and CDR2 SYGVNS. V was clipped by 8 bases and J by 1 base, with 14 bases between them. The CDR3 runs 14 residues. The CDR3 sequence is CASAKAGNNYGYTF. CDR3 nucleotides: TGTGCCAGCGCTAAGGCAGGGAATAACTATGGCTACACCTTC.

The J gene is TRBJ1-5, the V gene TRBV6-6; D ambiguous. This CDR3 comprises 14 residues. The V gene lost 5 bases and the J gene lost 0 bases, with 8 bases spanning the gap. Germline values: CDR1 MNHNY, CDR2 SVGAGI (reference sequence). As DNA, the CDR3 is TGTGCCAGCAGTCCATACGGTAGCAATCAGCCCCAGCATTTT. It encodes CASSPYGSNQPQHF.

The genes are TRBV14 and TRBJ1-6, with D maybe TRBD1 (6 bases). The ends were cut back, 5 bases at V and 3 bases at J, with 8 bases in the middle. The CDR3 contains 14 residues. CDR1 SGHDN and CDR2 FVKESK come from the germline V gene. The CDR3 coding sequence is TGTGCCAGCAGCGAACAGGGCTATAATTCACCCCTCCACTTT. This sequence encodes CASSEQGYNSPLHF.

This chain connects TRBV10-3 to TRBJ1-5, with D possibly matching TRBD1 (6 bases). Germline V gives CDR1 ENHRY, CDR2 SYGVKD. With 9 bases removed from V and 9 bases from J, the gap between germline ends came to 21 bases. The CDR3 spans 14 residues. DNA of the CDR3: TGTGCCATGTCAAATGACAGGTCCCTAGGGCCCCAGCATTTT. Translating gives CAMSNDRSLGPQHF.